The 18 T cell receptor beta chains listed next were all sequenced from one sample in a study of blood T cell repertoires in COVID-19. The table came from immunoSEQ multiplex PCR; TCRdb's copy has only in-frame clones and leaves some out. The table shows 46,000 or so clones, with less than 90% occurring only once. Sequencing input: peripheral blood. The receptors come from a human donor in a cohort sampled during active COVID-19.

This chain connects TRBV6-5 to TRBJ2-5, with 10 bases aligning to TRBD1. The junction had 8 bases not matched to a gene; V was cut back by 5 bases and J by 5 bases. CDR1 is MNHEY, CDR2 SVGAGI, per germline. CDR3 size: 15 residues. CDR3 sequence reads: CASSPGQGRRETQYF. The CDR3 DNA reads as TGTGCCAGCAGTCCGGGACAGGGGAGGAGGGAGACCCAGTACTTC.

The J gene is TRBJ1-1, the V gene TRBV29-1; D is possibly TRBD1 (6 bases). CDR1 and CDR2 (germline): SQVTM, ANQGSEA. Trimming pared 1 base from V and 0 bases from J, leaving 12 bases between. The CDR3 length is 15 residues. CDR3 nucleotides: TGCAGCGTTGAAGCCCCCCAGGGGATGAACACTGAAGCTTTCTTT. It encodes CSVEAPQGMNTEAFF.

The chain has TRBV19 and TRBJ1-1; TRBD1 matches 7 bases. The trim removed 6 bases at V and 1 base at J, leaving 20 bases unmatched. Looked up from germline, CDR1 is LNHDA and CDR2 is SQIVND (reference sequence). CDR3 length: 19 amino acids. CDR3 nucleotide sequence: TGTGCCAGTAGCAAGGACGCACGACAGGGATTGTCCCCGAACACTGAAGCTTTCTTT. Translating it yields CASSKDARQGLSPNTEAFF.

The chain employs TRBV7-9 and TRBJ2-7; TRBD2 might be the D (6 bases). Germline-derived CDR1 and CDR2 are SEHNR and FQNEAQ (reference sequence). Trimming took 5 bases from V and 4 from J, leaving 6 bases between them. The CDR3 has 11 amino acids. CDR3 sequence: CASSREYEQYF. The DNA for the CDR3 is TGTGCCAGCAGCCGGGAGTACGAGCAGTACTTC.

V and J are TRBV5-6 and TRBJ1-5; D unclear. There are 13 residues in the CDR3. Trimming removed 3 bases from V and 11 bases from J, with 15 bases in between. Germline CDR1 and CDR2: SGHDT and YYEEEE. The CDR3: CASSSTLRGTQHF. The CDR3 DNA sequence: TGTGCCAGCAGCTCTACTCTTCGGGGAACCCAGCATTTT.

This clone has more than one count but fewer than ten. Other DNA sequences in the sample encode the same CDR3. The rearrangement links TRBV19 to TRBJ1-5; 8 bases map to TRBD1. This CDR3 is built from 14 residues. J gave up 6 bases and V 3 bases, and 4 bases lay outside the gene matches. The germline gives CDR1 LNHDA, CDR2 SQIVND (reference sequence). This CDR3 reads CASSITGGRQPQHF. The CDR3 nucleotides read TGTGCCAGTAGTATTACAGGGGGTCGTCAGCCCCAGCATTTT.

The chain couples TRBV18 to TRBJ1-2; weak D call: TRBD1 (6 bases). The germline V gene encodes CDR1 KGHSH and CDR2 LQKENI. The CDR3 extends over 14 amino acids. With 4 bases removed from V and 4 bases from J, the gap between germline ends came to 13 bases. The CDR3 region is CASSHSGVGYGYTF. The CDR3 DNA follows: TGTGCCAGCTCACACTCAGGGGTTGGCTATGGCTACACCTTC.

The chain is built from TRBV27 and TRBJ2-7, with 9 nucleotides matching TRBD1. V lost 3 bases, J lost 7 bases, and 13 bases stayed unmatched. The CDR3 runs 16 residues. Germline V gene sequence: CDR1 MNHEY, CDR2 SMNVEV (reference sequence). The CDR3 reads CASSLRLDRGVGEQYF. In DNA, the CDR3 is TGTGCCAGCAGTTTGAGGCTGGACAGGGGTGTGGGAGAGCAGTACTTC.

CDR3 sequence reads: CASSLSPGVADTQYF. CDR3 nucleotides: TGCGCCAGCAGCCTTTCTCCGGGGGTTGCAGATACGCAGTATTTT. The V call is TRBV4-3, the J call TRBJ2-3, with a weak D call TRBD2 (6 bases). Germline CDR1 reads LGHNA; CDR2 reads YSLEER. V dropped 4 bases and J dropped 4 bases, with 15 bases sitting between them. There are 15 residues in the CDR3.

In its sample, this clone was seen once. The chain couples TRBV19 to TRBJ2-5, with 7 bases fitting TRBD1. CDR1 LNHDA and CDR2 SQIVND come from the germline V gene (reference sequence). The CDR3 contains 14 residues. Trimming removed 5 bases from V and 4 bases from J; junction bases left unmatched: 7. DNA of the CDR3: TGTGCCAGTAGTTTTGGGGACAGTCGAGAGACCCAGTACTTC. Amino acids: CASSFGDSRETQYF.

The table lists this clone with a few counts. V usage is TRBV7-9 and J usage is TRBJ1-1; D is uncertain. Trimming shortened V by 5 bases and J by 6 bases, and 10 bases separated the two germline ends. The CDR3 sequence is 12 residues long. Germline V gene lookup returns CDR1 SEHNR and CDR2 FQNEAQ (reference sequence). The CDR3 DNA is TGTGCCAGCAGCCCGGATGCGGCTGAAGCTTTCTTT. Translation: CASSPDAAEAFF.

The chain is built from TRBV28 and TRBJ1-5, with TRBD1 as a possible D gene (6 bases). The ends were cut back, 7 bases at V and 2 bases at J, with 15 bases in the middle. Germline V CDR1 and CDR2: MDHEN, SYDVKM. The CDR3 runs to 15 residues. As DNA, the CDR3 is TGTGCCAGCACCATCCGGGACATAGGCAATCAGCCCCAGCATTTT. This encodes CASTIRDIGNQPQHF. Complete variable domain (other parts from reference TRBV28 and TRBJ1-5): DVKVTQSSRYLVKRTGEKVFLECVQDMDHENMFWYRQDPGLGLRLIYFSYDVKMKEKGDIPEGYSVSREKKERFSLILESASTNQTSMYLCASTIRDIGNQPQHFGDGTRLSIL.

The chain uses TRBV4-3 and TRBJ1-2; 7 bases fit TRBD1. With 0 bases clipped from V and 7 bases from J, the junction kept 8 bases outside the gene matches. The CDR3 covers 15 residues. Germline loops: CDR1 LGHNA, CDR2 YSLEER. CDR3 sequence reads: CASSQDSEGARGYTF. The CDR3 DNA reads as TGCGCCAGCAGCCAAGATTCGGAGGGGGCGCGTGGCTACACCTTC.

This chain links TRBV27 with TRBJ2-3; 7 positions match TRBD1. This CDR3 region has 17 residues. Trimming at V came to 0 bases and at J to 4 bases, leaving 10 bases not matched to a gene. CDR1 and CDR2 (germline): MNHEY, SMNVEV (reference sequence). The CDR3 spells CASSLSDTGAWADTQYF. The CDR3 DNA follows: TGTGCCAGCAGTTTATCGGACACAGGGGCTTGGGCAGATACGCAGTATTTT.

This sequence joins TRBV3-1 (or the pseudogene TRBV3-2) and TRBJ1-5; D is unclear. The ends were cut back, 1 base at V and 8 bases at J, with 15 bases in the middle. The V gene's germline CDR1 is LGHDT and CDR2 YNNKEL (reference sequence). The CDR3 consists of 15 residues. The CDR3 reads CASSQGGSGHEPQHF. The DNA for the CDR3 is TGTGCCAGCAGCCAAGGAGGAAGTGGTCATGAGCCCCAGCATTTT.

The rearrangement joins TRBV9 to TRBJ2-7; D unresolved. In germline, CDR1 is SGDLS, CDR2 YYNGEE. The CDR3 covers 15 residues. Between the trimmed V and J ends, which lost 0 bases and 6 bases, there was a span of 16 bases. CDR3 sequence reads: CASSVVSGSHSEQYF. The CDR3 DNA sequence: TGTGCCAGCAGCGTAGTGTCAGGAAGCCATAGCGAGCAGTACTTC.

In this sample, this clone turned up once. This chain connects TRBV6-5 to TRBJ2-7; TRBD2 aligns across 7 bases. The ends lost 6 bases at V and 5 bases at J; junction bases unmatched: 10. Per the germline V gene, CDR1 is MNHEY and CDR2 is SVGAGI. CDR3 length: 14 residues. CDR3 amino acids: CASREPGGTHEQYF. DNA of the CDR3: TGTGCCAGCAGAGAGCCGGGGGGAACCCACGAGCAGTACTTC.

The rearrangement uses TRBV10-3 and TRBJ1-1, with D perhaps TRBD1 (6 bases). CDR1 and CDR2 (germline): ENHRY, SYGVKD. The CDR3 contains 12 residues. Deletions cut 0 bases from V and 8 bases from J, with 7 bases between. The CDR3 region is CAISESQGEAFF. The CDR3 nucleotides are TGTGCCATCAGTGAGTCACAGGGCGAAGCTTTCTTT.